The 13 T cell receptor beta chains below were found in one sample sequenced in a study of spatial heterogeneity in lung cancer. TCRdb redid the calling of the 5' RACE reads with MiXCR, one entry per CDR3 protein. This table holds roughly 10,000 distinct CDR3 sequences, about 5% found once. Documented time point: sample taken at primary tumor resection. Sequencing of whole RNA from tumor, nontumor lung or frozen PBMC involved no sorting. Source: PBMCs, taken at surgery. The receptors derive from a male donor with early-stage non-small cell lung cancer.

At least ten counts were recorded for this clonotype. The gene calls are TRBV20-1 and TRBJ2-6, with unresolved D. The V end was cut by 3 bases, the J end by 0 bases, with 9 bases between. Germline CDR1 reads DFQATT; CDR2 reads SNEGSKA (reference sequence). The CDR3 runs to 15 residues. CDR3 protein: CSARTVFSGANVLTF. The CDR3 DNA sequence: TGCAGTGCTAGGACGGTGTTCTCTGGGGCCAACGTCCTGACTTTC.

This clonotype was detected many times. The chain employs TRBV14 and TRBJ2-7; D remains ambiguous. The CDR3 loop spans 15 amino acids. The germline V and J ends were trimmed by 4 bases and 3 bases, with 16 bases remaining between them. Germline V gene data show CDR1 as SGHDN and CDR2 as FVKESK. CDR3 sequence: CASSPRRVRYYEQYF. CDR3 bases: TGTGCCAGCAGCCCCCGAAGGGTGAGGTACTACGAGCAGTACTTC.

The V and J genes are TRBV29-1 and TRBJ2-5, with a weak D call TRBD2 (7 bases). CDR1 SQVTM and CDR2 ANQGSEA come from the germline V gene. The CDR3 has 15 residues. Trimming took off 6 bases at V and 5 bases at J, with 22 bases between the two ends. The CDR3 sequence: CSVRSGDTHWETQYF. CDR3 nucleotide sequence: TGCAGCGTCAGAAGCGGGGACACCCATTGGGAGACCCAGTACTTC.

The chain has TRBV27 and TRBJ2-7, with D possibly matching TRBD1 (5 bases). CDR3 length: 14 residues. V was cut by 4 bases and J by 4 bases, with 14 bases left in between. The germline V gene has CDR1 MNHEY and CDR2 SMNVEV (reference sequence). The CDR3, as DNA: TGTGCCAGCAGTTCGGACAACGTGTGGTACGAGCAGTACTTC. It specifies CASSSDNVWYEQYF.

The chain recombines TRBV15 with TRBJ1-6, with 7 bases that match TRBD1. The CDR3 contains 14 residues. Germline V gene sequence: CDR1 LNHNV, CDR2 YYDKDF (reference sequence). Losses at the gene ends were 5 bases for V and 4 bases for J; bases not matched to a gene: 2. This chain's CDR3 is CATSEGAYNSPLHF. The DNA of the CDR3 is TGTGCCACCAGCGAGGGGGCATATAATTCACCCCTCCACTTT.

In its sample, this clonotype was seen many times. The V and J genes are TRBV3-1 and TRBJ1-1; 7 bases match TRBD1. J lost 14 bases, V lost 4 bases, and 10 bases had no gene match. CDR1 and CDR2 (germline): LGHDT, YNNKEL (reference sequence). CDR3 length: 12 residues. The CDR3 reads CASSPDREGRFF. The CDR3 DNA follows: TGTGCCAGCAGCCCAGACAGGGAGGGTCGGTTCTTT.

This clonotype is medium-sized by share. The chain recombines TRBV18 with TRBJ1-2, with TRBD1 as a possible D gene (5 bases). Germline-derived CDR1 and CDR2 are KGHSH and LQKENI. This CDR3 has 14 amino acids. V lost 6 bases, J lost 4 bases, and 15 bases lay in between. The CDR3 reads CASSEGTVAYGYTF. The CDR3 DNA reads TGTGCCAGCTCCGAAGGGACGGTAGCCTATGGCTACACCTTC.

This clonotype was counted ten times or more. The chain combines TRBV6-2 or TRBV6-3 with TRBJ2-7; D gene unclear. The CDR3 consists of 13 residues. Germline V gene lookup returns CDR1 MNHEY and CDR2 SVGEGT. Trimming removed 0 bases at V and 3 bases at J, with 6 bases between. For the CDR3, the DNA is TGTGCCAGCAGTTACTCGATGGTCTACGAGCAGTACTTC. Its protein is CASSYSMVYEQYF.

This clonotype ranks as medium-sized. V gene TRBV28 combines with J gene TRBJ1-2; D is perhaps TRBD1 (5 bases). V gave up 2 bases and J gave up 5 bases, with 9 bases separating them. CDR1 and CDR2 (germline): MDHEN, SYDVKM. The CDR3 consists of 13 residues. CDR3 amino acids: CASSLTDRYGYTF. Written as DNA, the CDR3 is TGTGCCAGCAGTTTAACCGACAGATATGGCTACACCTTC.

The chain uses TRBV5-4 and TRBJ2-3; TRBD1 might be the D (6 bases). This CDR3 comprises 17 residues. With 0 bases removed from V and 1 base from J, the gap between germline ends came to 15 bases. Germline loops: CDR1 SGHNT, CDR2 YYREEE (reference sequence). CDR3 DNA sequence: TGTGCCAGCAGCTTGGGGCTAGGGGGTCTGGGCACAGATACGCAGTATTTT. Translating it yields CASSLGLGGLGTDTQYF.

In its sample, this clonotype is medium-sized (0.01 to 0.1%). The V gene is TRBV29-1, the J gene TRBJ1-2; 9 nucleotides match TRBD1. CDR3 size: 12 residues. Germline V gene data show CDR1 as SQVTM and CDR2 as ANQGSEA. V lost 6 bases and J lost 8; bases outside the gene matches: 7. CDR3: CSVLGQGKGYTF. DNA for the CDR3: TGCAGCGTCCTGGGACAGGGTAAAGGCTACACCTTC.

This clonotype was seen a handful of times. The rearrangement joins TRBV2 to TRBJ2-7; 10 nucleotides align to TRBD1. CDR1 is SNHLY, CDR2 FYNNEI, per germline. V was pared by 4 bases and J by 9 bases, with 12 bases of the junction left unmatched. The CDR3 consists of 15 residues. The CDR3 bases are TGTGCCAGCAGTGGCCGGGAGACAGGGGGCGCAGGGCAGTACTTC. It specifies CASSGRETGGAGQYF.

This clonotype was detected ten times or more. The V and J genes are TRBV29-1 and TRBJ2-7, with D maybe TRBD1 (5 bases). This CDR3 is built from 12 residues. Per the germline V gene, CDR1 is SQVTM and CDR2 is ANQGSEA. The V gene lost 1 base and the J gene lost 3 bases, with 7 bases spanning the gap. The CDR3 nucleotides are TGCAGCGTTGAAGGAACAGGCTACGAGCAGTACTTC. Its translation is CSVEGTGYEQYF.